This T cell receptor beta chain came from a study of T cell responses to AZD1222 COVID-19 vaccine. V dropped 6 bases and J dropped 0 bases, with 19 bases sitting between them. The CDR3 runs 17 residues. Per the germline V gene, CDR1 is LNHDA and CDR2 is SQIVND (reference sequence). With respect to this clone: What it binds is not known.

Study-wide findings and caveats: At baseline, seropositivity was found in only five or six AZD1222 recipients. Across the whole spike, CD4 TCRs peaked at regions 160-218 and 743-854. Rises in breadth and depth of Spike-specific TCRs came after two AZD1222 doses.

Second doses that came at about 4 or about 12 weeks were put together. Repertoires were generated with immunoSEQ multiplex PCR, while TCRdb's copy carries only in-frame clones and drops some. The sample shows 50,000 to 65,000 clones, around 81% of them seen only once. The chain links TRBV19 to TRBJ2-3; D assignment may be TRBD1 or TRBD2 (5 bases each). This sample comprised peripheral blood, obtained 28 days after the second AZD1222 dose. This TCR derives from an adult who received the AZD1222 COVID-19 vaccine. The CDR3 region is CASSPWSGRSSTDTQYF. Here the CDR3 DNA reads TGTGCCAGTAGCCCCTGGTCGGGGCGGAGTAGCACAGATACGCAGTATTTT.